This TCR beta chain emerged from a study of cytomegalovirus exposure and HLA in healthy donors. Findings and caveats of the study: In an earlier analysis, about 87% or about 30%: the productive usage of most TCR beta V segments.

PCR primers comprised 60 Vbeta and 13 Jbeta primers. Only in-frame clones appear in the TCRdb table, and some are missing; sequencing was by immunoSEQ multiplex PCR. This sample yields 150,000 to 200,000 clones, of which about 70% are seen a single time; roughly 10% belongs to the top ten. On this clone itself: Its antigen is unidentified.

Germline CDR1 MNHEY, CDR2 SMNVEV (reference sequence). V dropped 3 bases and J dropped 0 bases, with 16 bases sitting between them. The CDR3 consists of 17 residues. The donors gave bone marrow, and they were healthy. This TCR was recovered from a man aged 30-40 years in good health and CMV-seropositive. The J gene is TRBJ2-3, the V gene TRBV27, with a possible D match to TRBD1 (6 bases). Sequencing was done on a sample of PBMCs. The CDR3 region has the DNA TGTGCCAGCAGTTTCCCCCGGACAGACACTAGCACAGATACGCAGTATTTT. This translates into CASSFPRTDTSTDTQYF.